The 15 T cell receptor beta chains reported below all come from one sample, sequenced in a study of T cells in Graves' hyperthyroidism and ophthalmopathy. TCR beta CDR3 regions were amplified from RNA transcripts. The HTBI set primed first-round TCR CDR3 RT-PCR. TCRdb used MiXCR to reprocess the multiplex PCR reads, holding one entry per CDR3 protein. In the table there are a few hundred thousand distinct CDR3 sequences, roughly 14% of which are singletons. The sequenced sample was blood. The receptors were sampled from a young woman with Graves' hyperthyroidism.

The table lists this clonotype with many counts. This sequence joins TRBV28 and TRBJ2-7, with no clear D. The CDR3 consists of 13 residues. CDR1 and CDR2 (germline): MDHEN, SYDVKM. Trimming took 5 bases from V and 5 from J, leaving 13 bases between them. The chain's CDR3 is CASSEGGSDEQYV. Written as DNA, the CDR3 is TGTGCCAGCAGTGAAGGTGGCAGCGACGAGCAGTACGTC.

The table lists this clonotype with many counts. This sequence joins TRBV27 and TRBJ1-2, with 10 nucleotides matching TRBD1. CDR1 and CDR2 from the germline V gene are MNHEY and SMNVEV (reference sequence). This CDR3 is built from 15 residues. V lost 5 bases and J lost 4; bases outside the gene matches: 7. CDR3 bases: TGTGCCAGCAGTCCCTTGGGACAGGGGCCCTATGGCTACACCTTC. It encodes CASSPLGQGPYGYTF.

The CDR3: CSARDSGFGNTIYF. As DNA, the CDR3 is TGCAGTGCTAGAGATTCTGGGTTTGGAAACACCATATATTTT. The chain carries TRBV20-1 and TRBJ1-3; unclear D gene. The CDR3 consists of 14 residues. Germline V CDR1 and CDR2: DFQATT, SNEGSKA (reference sequence). V lost 0 bases to trimming and J lost 3 bases, with 9 bases between them.

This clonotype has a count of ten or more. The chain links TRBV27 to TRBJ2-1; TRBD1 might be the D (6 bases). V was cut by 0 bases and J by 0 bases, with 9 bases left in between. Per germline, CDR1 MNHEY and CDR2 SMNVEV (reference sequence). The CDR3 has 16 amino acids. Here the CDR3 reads CASSLSAGDSYNEQFF. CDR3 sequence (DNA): TGTGCCAGCAGTTTATCGGCAGGGGACTCCTACAATGAGCAGTTCTTC.

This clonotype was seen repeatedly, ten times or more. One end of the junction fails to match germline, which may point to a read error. The CDR3 bases are TGTGCCACCAGCAGCGAGGGGACTAGCACATATACGCAGTATTTT. Translating it yields CATSSEGTSTYTQYF. The chain joins TRBV15 to TRBJ2-3; TRBD2 matches at 9 bases. Germline assignment: CDR1 LNHNV and CDR2 YYDKDF (reference sequence). This CDR3 region has 15 residues.

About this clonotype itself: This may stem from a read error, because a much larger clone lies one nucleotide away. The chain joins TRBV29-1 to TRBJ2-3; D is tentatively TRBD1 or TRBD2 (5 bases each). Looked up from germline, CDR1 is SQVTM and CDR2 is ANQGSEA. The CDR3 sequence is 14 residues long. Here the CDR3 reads CGVEDPRFGGVQYF. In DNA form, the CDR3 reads TGCGGCGTTGAAGATCCCAGGTTTGGGGGAGTGCAGTATTTT.

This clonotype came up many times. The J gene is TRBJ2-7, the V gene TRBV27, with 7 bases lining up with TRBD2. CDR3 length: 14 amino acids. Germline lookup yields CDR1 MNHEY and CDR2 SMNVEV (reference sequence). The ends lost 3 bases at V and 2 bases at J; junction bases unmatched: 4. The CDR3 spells CASSLGGSPYEQYF. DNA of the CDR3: TGTGCCAGCAGTTTGGGCGGGAGTCCCTACGAGCAGTACTTC.

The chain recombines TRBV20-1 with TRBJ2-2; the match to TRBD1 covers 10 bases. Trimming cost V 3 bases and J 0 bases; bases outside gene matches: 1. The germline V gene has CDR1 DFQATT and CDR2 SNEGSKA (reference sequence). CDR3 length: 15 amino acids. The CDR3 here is CSARGTGANTGELFF. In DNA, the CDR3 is TGCAGTGCTAGGGGGACAGGGGCGAACACCGGGGAGCTGTTTTTT.

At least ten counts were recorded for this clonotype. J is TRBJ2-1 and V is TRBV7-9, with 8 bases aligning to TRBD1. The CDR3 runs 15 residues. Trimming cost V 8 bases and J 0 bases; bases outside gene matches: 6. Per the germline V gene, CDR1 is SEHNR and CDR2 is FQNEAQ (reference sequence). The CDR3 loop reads CASWDRHYSYNEQFF. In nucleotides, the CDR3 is TGTGCCAGCTGGGACAGGCACTACTCCTACAATGAGCAGTTCTTC.

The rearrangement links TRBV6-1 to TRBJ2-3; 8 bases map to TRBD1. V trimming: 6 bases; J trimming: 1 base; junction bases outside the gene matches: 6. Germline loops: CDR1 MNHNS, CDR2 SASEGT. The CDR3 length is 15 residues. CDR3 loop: CASRNQGQGTDTQYF. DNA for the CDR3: TGTGCCAGCAGGAACCAGGGACAGGGCACAGATACGCAGTATTTT.

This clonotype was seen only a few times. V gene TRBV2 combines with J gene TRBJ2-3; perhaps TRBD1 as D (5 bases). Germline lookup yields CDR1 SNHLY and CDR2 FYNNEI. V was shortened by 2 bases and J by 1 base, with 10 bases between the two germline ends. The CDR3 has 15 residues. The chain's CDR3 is CASSEIVTGTDTQYF. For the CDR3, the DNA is TGTGCCAGCAGTGAAATAGTGACAGGCACAGATACGCAGTATTTT.

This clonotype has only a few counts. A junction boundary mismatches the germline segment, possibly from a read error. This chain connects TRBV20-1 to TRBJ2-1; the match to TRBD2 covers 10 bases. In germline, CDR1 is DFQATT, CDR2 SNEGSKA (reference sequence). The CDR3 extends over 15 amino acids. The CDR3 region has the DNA TGCAGTGCCCGGCCGGGACTAGCGAGAGACAATGGGCAGTTCTTC. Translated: CSARPGLARDNGQFF.

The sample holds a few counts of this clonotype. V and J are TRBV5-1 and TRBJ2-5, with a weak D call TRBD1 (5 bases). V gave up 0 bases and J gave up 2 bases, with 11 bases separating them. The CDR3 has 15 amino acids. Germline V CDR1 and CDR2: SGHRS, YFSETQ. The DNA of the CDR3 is TGCGCCAGCAGCTTGGAGGGTTACAGGCAAGAGACCCAGTACTTC. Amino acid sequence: CASSLEGYRQETQYF.

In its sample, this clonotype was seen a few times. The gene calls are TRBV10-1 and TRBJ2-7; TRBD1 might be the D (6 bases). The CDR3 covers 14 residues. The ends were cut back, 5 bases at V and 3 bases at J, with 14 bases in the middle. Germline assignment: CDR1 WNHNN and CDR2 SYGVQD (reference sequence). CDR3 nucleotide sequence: TGCGCCAGCAGTCCACGCTTAGGGGGCTACGAGCAGTACTTC. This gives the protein CASSPRLGGYEQYF.

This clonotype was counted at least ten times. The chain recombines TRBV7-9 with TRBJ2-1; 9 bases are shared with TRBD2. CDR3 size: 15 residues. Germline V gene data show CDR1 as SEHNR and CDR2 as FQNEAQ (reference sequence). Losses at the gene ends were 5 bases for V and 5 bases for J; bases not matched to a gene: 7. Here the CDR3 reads CASSLGTSPNNEQFF. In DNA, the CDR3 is TGTGCCAGCAGCCTTGGGACTAGCCCGAACAATGAGCAGTTCTTC. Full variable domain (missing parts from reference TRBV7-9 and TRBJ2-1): DTGVSQNPRHKITKRGQNVTFRCDPISEHNRLYWYRQTLGQGPEFLTYFQNEAQLEKSRLLSDRFSAERPKGSFSTLEIQRTEQGDSAMYLCASSLGTSPNNEQFFGPGTRLTVL.